This T cell receptor beta chain came from a study of identical twins. Notes on the study in general: Invariant MAIT and iNKT cells may have partly biased zero-insertion analyses.

The V end was cut by 0 bases, the J end by 4 bases, with 13 bases between. This CDR3 region has 16 residues. Germline CDR1 reads ENHRY; CDR2 reads SYGVKD. A remark on this clonotype: Its cognate antigen is unknown.

Template switching supplied a universal primer site; unique molecular identifiers were carried on the cDNA. One entry per CDR3 protein results from TCRdb running MiXCR on the 5' RACE reads. The sample includes 1.5 million to 2 million distinct CDR3 sequences, 32% of them seen just once. The sequenced sample was cord blood. This TCR was recovered from a newborn girl in good health. V gene TRBV10-3 combines with J gene TRBJ2-1; the D is unclear. This CDR3 reads CAISESSWKEYNEQFF. CDR3 coding DNA: TGTGCCATCAGTGAGTCGTCATGGAAGGAGTACAATGAGCAGTTCTTC.